This T cell receptor (beta chain) was profiled in a study of cytomegalovirus exposure and HLA in healthy donors. Regarding this clone: The antigen is unknown.

This PCR relied on a set of 60 Vbeta primers and 13 Jbeta primers. Repertoires were generated with immunoSEQ multiplex PCR, while TCRdb's copy carries only in-frame clones and drops some. The sample includes about 180,000 clones, about 75% of them seen just once. Whole-study findings and limits: One variant, a missense change in DCLRE1C, was linked in a later analysis to TCR beta V- and J-gene trimming.

The clonotype originates from a female donor in good health and CMV-seronegative. The sample taken for sequencing was PBMCs.

CDR3 amino acids: CASSLQAGGYNEQFF. DNA of the CDR3: TGTGCCAGCAGTTTACAGGCGGGGGGCTACAATGAGCAGTTCTTC. V gene TRBV27 combines with J gene TRBJ2-1; 8 positions match TRBD2. The CDR3 is made up of 15 amino acids. The ends lost 2 bases at V and 3 bases at J; junction bases unmatched: 3. Germline CDR1 and CDR2: MNHEY and SMNVEV (reference sequence).